This T cell receptor beta chain was observed in a study of T-cell reconstitution after alpha-beta-depleted transplantation in children (dated by TCRdb to between 2015 and 2016). Some background on the complete study: Using TCR repertoire profiling, the study quantitatively followed how T-cell immune reconstitution unfolded in children after TCRalphabeta/CD19-depleted allogeneic hematopoietic cell transplantation. What the work shows at the level of the full study, not this receptor alone: The frequencies of hyperexpanded clones fell over the following months, and after one year, T-cell counts and TCRbeta diversity were mostly attributed to newly produced T cells. Apparently early alphabetaT-cell count recovery about two months after transplant reportedly relied on only several hundred rapidly expanded clones derived from non-depleted graft cells. In some patients, high TCRbeta diversity at day 60 was attributed to recipient T cells and intrathymic progenitors that had survived conditioning.

This clonotype has only one observation. Its antigen remains unidentified. No base quality information exists; no much larger clone differs at one position. A solitary read yields weak support. Libraries were prepared through PCR. Sequencing relied on an Illumina HiSeq 2500. TCR libraries were prepared with molecular barcoding, using unique molecular identifiers to normalize TCRbeta repertoire quantification. TCRdb reprocessed the public reads (quality trimming at Q25 with fastp, clone calling with MiXCR) and kept in-frame beta chains. CDR3 protein duplicates are merged, each entry listing the most common genes and DNA. In all, the sample holds hundreds of thousands of distinct CDR3 sequences, and around 15% of those were seen once. Of the sample, approximately 29% is held by the ten largest clones. Per the publication, the treatment or condition label means: allogeneic hematopoietic cell transplantation with graft depleted of TCRalphabeta T cells and CD19 B cells. The children who served as transplant recipients had been given grafts of TCRalphabeta/CD19-depleted allogeneic hematopoietic cells.

From cysteine to phenylalanine, the CDR3 is 13 amino acids long. Just the 39-base CDR3 DNA is kept, in frame starting at base 1. Trimmed from V: 4 bases; trimmed from J: 7 bases; junction bases lacking a gene match: 4. The germline V gene encodes CDR1 SGHRS and CDR2 YFSETQ. The chain links TRBV5-1 with TRBJ2-1; 8 of the junction bases match TRBD1. The receptor's source is a boy under two years old who had a stem cell transplant for Wiskott-Aldrich syndrome, so the T cells may come from the graft donor. The specimen was PBMCs, mostly from graft donor cells, collected 360 days after TCRalphabeta/CD19-depleted stem cell transplant. The DNA is TGCGCCAGCAGCGGTCAGGGGGCTAATGAGCAGTTCTTC. Its coded protein is CASSGQGANEQFF.